The present TCR beta chain was sequenced within a study of shared clonotypes between healthy human individuals. Germline CDR1 is SGHTA and CDR2 is FQGTGA. With 5 bases clipped from V and 3 bases from J, the junction kept 9 bases outside the gene matches. The CDR3 spans 15 residues. Sequencing used immunoSEQ multiplex PCR; TCRdb keeps in-frame clones, though not all of them. Of 1.5 million to 1.9 million clones in the sample, approximately 98% were seen once. The V and J genes are TRBV7-3 and TRBJ2-7; 8 bases line up with TRBD2. The origin of this receptor is a man aged 25 to 45 in good health. Sequenced material: naive CD4+ T cells sorted from blood. Specified subset: CD45RA+ positively selected. The CDR3 here is CASSRFTSGNYEQYF. The CDR3 DNA reads TGTGCCAGCAGCCGTTTTACTAGCGGAAACTACGAGCAGTACTTC.